This T cell receptor (beta chain) was profiled in a study of OX40 agonist ivuxolimab in advanced cancers. This CDR3 has 15 residues. V dropped 4 bases and J dropped 0 bases, with 15 bases sitting between them. Germline V gene data show CDR1 as SQVTM and CDR2 as ANQGSEA. On this clone: The antigen is not known.

Peripheral blood came from all dose cohorts at three timepoints. Points from the study as a whole: Partly responding patients at 0.1-3.0 mg/kg showed some of the smallest clonal expansion.

This table comes from immunoSEQ multiplex PCR, and its TCRdb copy is limited to in-frame clones, with some not included. The table shows fewer than 85,000 clones, with roughly 90% occurring only once. The source is an adult with an advanced solid tumor such as melanoma, head and neck, liver or kidney cancer. The sequencing here drew on CD4+ or CD8+ T cells sorted from blood, taken in a trial of the OX40 agonist ivuxolimab. The V call is TRBV29-1, the J call TRBJ1-2, with D unresolved. The CDR3 is CSVGGLKSANYGYTF. CDR3 DNA sequence: TGCAGCGTTGGTGGGCTAAAGAGCGCTAACTATGGCTACACCTTC.